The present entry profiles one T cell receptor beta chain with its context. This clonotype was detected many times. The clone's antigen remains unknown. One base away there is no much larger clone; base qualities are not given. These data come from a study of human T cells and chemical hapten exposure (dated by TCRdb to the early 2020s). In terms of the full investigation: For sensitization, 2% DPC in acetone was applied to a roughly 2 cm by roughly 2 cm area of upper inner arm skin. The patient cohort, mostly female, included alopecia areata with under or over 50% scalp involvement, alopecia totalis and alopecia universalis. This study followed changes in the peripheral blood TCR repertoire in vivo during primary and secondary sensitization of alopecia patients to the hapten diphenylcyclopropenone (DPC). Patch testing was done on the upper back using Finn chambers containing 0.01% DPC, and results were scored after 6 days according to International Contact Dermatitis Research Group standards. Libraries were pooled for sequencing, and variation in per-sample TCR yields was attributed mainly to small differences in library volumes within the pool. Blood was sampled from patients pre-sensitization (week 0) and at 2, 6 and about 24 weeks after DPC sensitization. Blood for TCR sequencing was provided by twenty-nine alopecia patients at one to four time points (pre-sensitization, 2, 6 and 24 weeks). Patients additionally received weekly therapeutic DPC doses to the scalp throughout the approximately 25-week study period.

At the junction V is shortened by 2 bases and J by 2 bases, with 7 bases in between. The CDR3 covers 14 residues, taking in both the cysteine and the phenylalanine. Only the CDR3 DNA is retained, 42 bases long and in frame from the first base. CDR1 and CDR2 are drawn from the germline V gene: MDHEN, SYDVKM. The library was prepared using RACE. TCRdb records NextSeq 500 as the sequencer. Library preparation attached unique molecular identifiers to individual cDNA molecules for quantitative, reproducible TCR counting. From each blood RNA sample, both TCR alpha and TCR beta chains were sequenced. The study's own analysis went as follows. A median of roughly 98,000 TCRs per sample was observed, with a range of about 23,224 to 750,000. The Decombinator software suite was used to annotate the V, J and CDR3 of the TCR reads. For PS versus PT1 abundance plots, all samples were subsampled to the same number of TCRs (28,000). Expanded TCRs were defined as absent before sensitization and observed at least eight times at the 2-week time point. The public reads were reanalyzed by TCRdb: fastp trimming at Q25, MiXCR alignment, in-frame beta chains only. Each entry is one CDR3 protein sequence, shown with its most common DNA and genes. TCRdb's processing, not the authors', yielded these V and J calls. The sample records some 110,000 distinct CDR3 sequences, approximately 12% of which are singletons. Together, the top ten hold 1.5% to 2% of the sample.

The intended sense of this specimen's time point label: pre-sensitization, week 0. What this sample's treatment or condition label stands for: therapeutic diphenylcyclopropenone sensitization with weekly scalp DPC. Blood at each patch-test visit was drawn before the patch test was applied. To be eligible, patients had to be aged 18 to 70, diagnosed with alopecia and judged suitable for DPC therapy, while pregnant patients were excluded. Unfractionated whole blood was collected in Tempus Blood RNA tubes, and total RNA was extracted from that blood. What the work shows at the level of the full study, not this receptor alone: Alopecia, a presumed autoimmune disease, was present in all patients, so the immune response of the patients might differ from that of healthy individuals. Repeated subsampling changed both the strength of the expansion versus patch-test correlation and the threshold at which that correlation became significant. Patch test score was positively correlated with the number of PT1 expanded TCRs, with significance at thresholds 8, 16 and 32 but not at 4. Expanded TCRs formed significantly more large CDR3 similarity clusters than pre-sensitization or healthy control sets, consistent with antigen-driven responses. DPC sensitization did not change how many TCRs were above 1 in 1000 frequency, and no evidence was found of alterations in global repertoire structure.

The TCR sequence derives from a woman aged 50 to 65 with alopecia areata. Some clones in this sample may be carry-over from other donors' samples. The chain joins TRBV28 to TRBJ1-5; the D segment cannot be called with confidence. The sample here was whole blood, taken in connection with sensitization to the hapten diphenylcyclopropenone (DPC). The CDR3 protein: CASSLGGGNQPQHF. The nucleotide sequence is TGTGCCAGCAGTTTAGGTGGGGGCAATCAGCCCCAGCATTTT.